Listed below are T cell receptor beta chains from one sample, sequenced in a study of shared clonotypes between healthy human individuals. Profiling relied on immunoSEQ multiplex PCR, and the TCRdb table lists in-frame clones only, not all of them. The repertoire consists of fewer than 200,000 clones, with approximately 62% occurring once and the leading ten covering about 10%. The sequenced material came from memory CD4+ T cells sorted from blood. The source is a man aged 30-40 years in good health. CDR3s include the opening cysteine and the closing phenylalanine or tryptophan. A D gene is named only where the DNA matches it firmly. The size field is filled for only some rows; it gives once, few, many or a size class.

>TRBV7-2|TRBD2|TRBJ2-1|-
TGTGCCAGCAGCTTGGGGGGGAGCAACAATGAGCAGTTCTTC
CASSLGGSNNEQFF
>TRBV15|-|TRBJ1-5|few
TGTGCCACCAGCAGTTTGAGGCCGGAAGCGCAGCCCCAGCATTTT
CATSSLRPEAQPQHF
>TRBV28|-|TRBJ2-1|-
TGTGCCAGCAGTTCCGAGGGAGTGGGGGATGAGCAGTTCTTC
CASSSEGVGDEQFF
>TRBV28|-|TRBJ1-2|once
TGTGCCAGCAGTCCACGGTGGGTTAACTATGGCTACACCTTC
CASSPRWVNYGYTF
>TRBV4-1|-|TRBJ2-3|-
TGCGCCAGCAGCCTTCAAAGCACAGATACGCAGTATTTT
CASSLQSTDTQYF
>TRBV10-3|-|TRBJ2-5|-
TGTGCCGCTCACAGCCTCCAAGAGACCCAGTACTTC
CAAHSLQETQYF
>TRBV10-1|-|TRBJ2-3|-
TGCGCCAGCAGTGATTTTGGGGGGACAGTGTTCTCCGATACGCAGTATTTT
CASSDFGGTVFSDTQYF
>TRBV7-6|-|TRBJ2-6|-
TGTGCCAGCAGCTTAGGAGGGATCGCAGGGGCATCGCTCTCTGGGGCCAACGTCCTGACTTTC
CASSLGGIAGASLSGANVLTF
>TRBV29-1|-|TRBJ2-1|many
TGCAGCGTTGAATCCGTCTATGAGCAGTTCTTC
CSVESVYEQFF
>TRBV28|-|TRBJ1-1|many
TGTGCCAGCGTCACAGGAGCCATGAACACTGAAGCTTTCTTT
CASVTGAMNTEAFF
>TRBV11-2|TRBD1|TRBJ1-2|-
TGTGCCAGCAGCCCGATTAGGGACAGCCCTTTCGGCTACACCTTC
CASSPIRDSPFGYTF
>TRBV18|-|TRBJ2-5|once
TGTGCCAGCTCACCACCGGGGGATCAAGAGACCCAGTACTTC
CASSPPGDQETQYF
>TRBV7-2|-|TRBJ2-7|-
TGTGCCAGCAGCTTGTGGACCGGGACAAACATTCGGTACGAGCAGTACTTC
CASSLWTGTNIRYEQYF
>TRBV14|-|TRBJ1-5|-
TGTGCCAGCAGCCCCCTCGGAGGCAATCAGCCCCAGCATTTT
CASSPLGGNQPQHF
>TRBV6-6|-|TRBJ1-1|-
TGTGCCAGCAGTATCAACCACGGTAACACTGAAGCTTTCTTT
CASSINHGNTEAFF
>TRBV20-1|-|TRBJ2-5|-
TGCAGTGCTAGTCGTCCGACCCAGTACTTC
CSASRPTQYF
>TRBV5-1|-|TRBJ2-7|few
TGCGCCAGCAGCTTGGAGGAAGGGAACGACGAGCAGTACTTC
CASSLEEGNDEQYF
>TRBV15|TRBD1|TRBJ2-1|-
TGTGCCACCAGCAGGGGACAGGAGCAGTTCTTC
CATSRGQEQFF
>TRBV2|-|TRBJ2-3|-
TGTGCCAGCAGGACCGGGTCCGCCCCCACAGATACGCAGTATTTT
CASRTGSAPTDTQYF
>TRBV18|TRBD2|TRBJ2-5|few
TGTGCCAGCTCCCCTGACTCGGGAGGGACCCAGTACTTC
CASSPDSGGTQYF
>TRBV7-2|TRBD2|TRBJ2-1|-
TGTGCCAGCAGCTTACTAGCGGGATCTTACAATGAGCAGTTCTTC
CASSLLAGSYNEQFF
>TRBV25-1|-|TRBJ2-3|many
TGTGCCAGCAGTGAAGGGTCAGGGCGGGAAAAGGATACGCAGTATTTT
CASSEGSGREKDTQYF
>TRBV10-3|TRBD2|TRBJ2-7|-
TGTGCCATCAGAGAGACTAGCGGGGACTACGAGCAGTACTTC
CAIRETSGDYEQYF
>TRBV5-6|-|TRBJ2-7|-
TGTGCCAGCAGCTCAACAGCTCGGTTAGGCTACGAGCAGTACTTC
CASSSTARLGYEQYF
>TRBV15|-|TRBJ1-4|few
TGTGCCACCAGCAGAGCGGTGACAGCGATTAATGAAAAACTGTTTTTT
CATSRAVTAINEKLFF
>TRBV5-1|-|TRBJ2-5|once
TGCGCCAGCAGCTCTAGCGATCCCGGTGGAGAGACCCAGTACTTC
CASSSSDPGGETQYF
>TRBV4-3|-|TRBJ2-3|-
TGCGCCAGCAGCCAGGCGGGGACAAGAAATTCAGATACGCAGTATTTT
CASSQAGTRNSDTQYF
>TRBV29-1|-|TRBJ1-2|-
TGCAGCGTTCTCACAGCCTATGGCTACACCTTC
CSVLTAYGYTF
>TRBV7-9|-|TRBJ1-1|many
TGTGCCAGCAGCCGACTATTAGGGACGGACACTGAAGCTTTCTTT
CASSRLLGTDTEAFF
>TRBV2|-|TRBJ2-2|-
TGTGCCAGCAGTGATTTGGCACACCTGATTGGCACCGGGGAGCTGTTTTTT
CASSDLAHLIGTGELFF
>TRBV5-1|-|TRBJ2-1|few
TGCGCCAGCAGCTTGGTTCCTAGCTCCCTCAATGAGCAGTTCTTC
CASSLVPSSLNEQFF
>TRBV11-2|-|TRBJ1-2|-
TGTGCCAGCGCTGCCCTTTCCTATGGCTACACCTTC
CASAALSYGYTF
>TRBV6-5|-|TRBJ2-1|-
TGTGCCAGCACCCCACCCTTCGGCGATGAGCAGTTCTTC
CASTPPFGDEQFF
>TRBV2|-|TRBJ1-1|few
TGTGCCAGCAGTACCCAGGCCTGGGACACTGAAGCTTTCTTT
CASSTQAWDTEAFF
>TRBV27|TRBD1|TRBJ1-2|-
TGTGCCAGCAGTTTAATAGGGGCGGACAGGGGTAGGACCTATGGCTACACCTTC
CASSLIGADRGRTYGYTF
>TRBV5-6|-|TRBJ2-7|-
TGTGCCAGCAGCTTGTTAAACGAGCAGTACTTC
CASSLLNEQYF
>TRBV7-7|TRBD2|TRBJ2-7|many
TGTGCCAGCAGCGTGGGACTAGCGGTTGGCGAGCAGTACTTC
CASSVGLAVGEQYF
>TRBV5-5|TRBD1|TRBJ1-4|-
TGTGCCAGCAGCTTGAAGGGCAGGGGGCGGGAAAAACTGTTTTTT
CASSLKGRGREKLFF
>TRBV4-1|TRBD2|TRBJ2-2|-
TGCGCCAGCAGCCCGCTAGCGGGAGTTACCGGGGAGCTGTTTTTT
CASSPLAGVTGELFF
>TRBV11-1|TRBD2|TRBJ2-7|few
TGTGCCAGCAGCCCCACCCGGGAGGACTACGAGCAGTACTTC
CASSPTREDYEQYF
>TRBV28|-|TRBJ1-4|-
TGTGCCAGCAAAAGAGCAACTAATGAAAAACTGTTTTTT
CASKRATNEKLFF
>TRBV2|-|TRBJ2-3|-
TGTGCCAGCAGTAGGGGGGCAGGGGATACGCAGTATTTT
CASSRGAGDTQYF
>TRBV11-2|-|TRBJ1-1|-
TGTGCCAGCAGCTTCTCGGCGAACACTGAAGCTTTCTTT
CASSFSANTEAFF
>TRBV29-1|-|TRBJ1-1|once
TGCAGCGTTGGACAGTTGGCGAACACTGAAGCTTTCTTT
CSVGQLANTEAFF
>TRBV7-2|-|TRBJ1-1|-
TGTGCCAGCAGCCACCGTTTGGGGCGCCGGAGGATGACTGAAGCTTTCTTT
CASSHRLGRRRMTEAFF
>TRBV27|TRBD2|TRBJ2-1|-
TGTGCCAGCACTAAGACTAGCGGGAGTACCAATGAGCAGTTCTTC
CASTKTSGSTNEQFF
>TRBV19|-|TRBJ1-2|-
TGTGCCAGTAGTATAACGAGCGAGTATGGCTACACCTTC
CASSITSEYGYTF
>TRBV6-1|-|TRBJ1-5|few
TGTGCCAGCAGTGAAGCTTCGACAGCGAATCAGCCCCAGCATTTT
CASSEASTANQPQHF
>TRBV9|TRBD1|TRBJ2-7|-
TGTGCCAGCAGTCGGACAGGAGCCCTCGGCGAGCAGTACTTC
CASSRTGALGEQYF
>TRBV28|-|TRBJ2-7|-
TGTGCCAGCAGTCGGCTACTAGCAGACGTCTCCTACGAGCAGTACTTC
CASSRLLADVSYEQYF
>TRBV29-1|TRBD2|TRBJ2-3|-
TGCAGCACACTCGGGGGGGGCAGTAGCACAGATACGCAGTATTTT
CSTLGGGSSTDTQYF
>TRBV7-9|-|TRBJ2-1|-
TGTGCCAGCAGTCTTGTGGAGAGGGAGCAGTTCTTC
CASSLVEREQFF
>TRBV6-1|-|TRBJ2-7|few
TGTGCCAGCAGTGAACAAAACGGCTACGAGCAGTACTTC
CASSEQNGYEQYF